This T cell receptor beta chain is from a study of PD-L1 blockade in urothelial cancer. Across the study: Blood samples had a median of approximately 140,000 T cells, just under 85,000 unique TCRs, and clonality 0.08 to 0.09.

Assay: immunoSEQ multiplex PCR; the TCRdb copy retains only in-frame clones and omits some. The table has about 74,000 clones, 85% to 90% seen once. The ends were cut back, 4 bases at V and 1 base at J, with 7 bases in the middle. The CDR3 extends over 13 amino acids. Germline assignment: CDR1 SNHLY and CDR2 FYNNEI. The time point here: pretreatment peripheral blood. This specimen consisted of PBMCs, obtained around atezolizumab (anti-PD-L1) treatment. This chain connects TRBV2 to TRBJ2-5; D is unresolved. This TCR came from a man in his sixties or seventies with urothelial cancer. The CDR3 is CASSVSVQETQYF. Here the CDR3 DNA reads TGTGCCAGCAGTGTTTCGGTCCAAGAGACCCAGTACTTC.